Below, 16 T cell receptor beta chains from the same sample are listed, as sequenced in a study of somatic mutations in cytotoxic T cells in rheumatoid arthritis. Sequencing was performed with immunoSEQ multiplex PCR; in TCRdb, only in-frame clones are kept and a portion is missing. The repertoire has some 30,000 clones, more than 85% of them found once; the top ten carry around 10%. The sequencing input was CD8+ T cells sorted from blood. Receptors were obtained from an adult with rheumatoid arthritis.

This sequence joins TRBV5-1 and TRBJ2-1; the D gene is possibly TRBD2 (6 bases). CDR3 length: 15 residues. Looked up from germline, CDR1 is SGHRS and CDR2 is YFSETQ. V was shortened by 6 bases and J by 6 bases, with 19 bases between the two germline ends. CDR3: CASNEGTSGSNEQFF. In DNA, the CDR3 is TGCGCCAGCAACGAGGGTACGAGCGGGTCCAATGAGCAGTTCTTC.

V and J are TRBV7-9 and TRBJ2-3; D not resolved. V was pared by 4 bases and J by 4 bases, with 9 bases between. From germline, CDR1 is SEHNR and CDR2 FQNEAQ (reference sequence). The CDR3 length is 13 residues. The chain's CDR3 is CASSSPSADTQYF. The CDR3 DNA follows: TGTGCCAGCAGCTCCCCCAGCGCAGATACGCAGTATTTT.

DNA for the CDR3: TGTGCCAGCAGCTTAAGTCAGGGAAGCTCCTACAATGAGCAGTTCTTC. As protein: CASSLSQGSSYNEQFF. The chain couples TRBV7-3 to TRBJ2-1; possibly TRBD1 for D (5 bases). V was shortened by 1 base and J by 0 bases, with 10 bases between the two germline ends. Germline-derived CDR1 and CDR2 are SGHTA and FQGTGA. This CDR3 is built from 16 residues. The variable domain in full, completed from reference TRBV7-3 and TRBJ2-1, reads GAGVSQTPSNKVTEKGKYVELRCDPISGHTALYWYRQSLGQGPEFLIYFQGTGAADDSGLPNDRFFAVRPEGSVSTLKIQRTERGDSAVYLCASSLSQGSSYNEQFFGPGTRLTVL.

The V call is TRBV7-3, the J call TRBJ2-1, with 15 positions matching TRBD2. This CDR3 has 17 amino acids. Looked up from germline, CDR1 is SGHTA and CDR2 is FQGTGA. Trimming cost V 0 bases and J 9 bases; bases outside gene matches: 6. The CDR3 DNA reads TGTGCCAGCAGCTTAACGGAGGGGACTAGCGGGAGGATTGAGCAGTTCTTC. This translates into CASSLTEGTSGRIEQFF.

The chain links TRBV4-1 to TRBJ2-3, with a possible D match to TRBD2 (5 bases). V lost 6 bases and J 5 bases, leaving 12 bases between the germline ends. CDR3 length equals 13 residues. From germline, CDR1 is MGHRA and CDR2 YSYEKL. The CDR3 nucleotides are TGCGCCAGCAGTCCAGCGGTTGGAGATACGCAGTATTTT. This gives the protein CASSPAVGDTQYF.

V and J are TRBV29-1 and TRBJ1-2; D is unclear. The CDR3 spans 12 residues. Germline CDR1 and CDR2: SQVTM and ANQGSEA. V dropped 7 bases and J dropped 8 bases, with 17 bases sitting between them. The CDR3 nucleotides are TGCAGCGGTCCACGCACGGCCGGGGGCTACACCTTC. As protein: CSGPRTAGGYTF.

This clone occurred a few times. V is TRBV7-9 and J is TRBJ2-5; the D gene is possibly TRBD1 (5 bases). The CDR3 has 14 residues. Per the germline V gene, CDR1 is SEHNR and CDR2 is FQNEAQ (reference sequence). Deletions cut 2 bases from V and 5 bases from J, with 12 bases between. CDR3 residues: CASSLSQGFETQYF. DNA of the CDR3: TGTGCCAGCAGCTTATCGCAGGGTTTTGAGACCCAGTACTTC.

V gene TRBV2 combines with J gene TRBJ2-1; D gene ambiguous. Germline-derived CDR1 and CDR2 are SNHLY and FYNNEI. The CDR3 consists of 15 residues. The germline V and J ends were trimmed by 6 bases and 0 bases, with 12 bases remaining between them. CDR3: CASRSGSSSYNEQFF. In DNA, the CDR3 is TGTGCCAGCAGGTCCGGGTCTAGCTCCTACAATGAGCAGTTCTTC.

J is TRBJ2-7 and V is TRBV28; D remains ambiguous. The germline gives CDR1 MDHEN, CDR2 SYDVKM. V lost 2 bases, J lost 0 bases, and 17 bases lay in between. The CDR3 runs 17 residues. The CDR3 DNA reads as TGTGCCAGCAGTTTACACAGACGCCAAAGTAGCTCCTACGAGCAGTACTTC. This encodes CASSLHRRQSSSYEQYF.

This chain connects TRBV9 to TRBJ2-1; the match to TRBD2 covers 11 bases. This CDR3 has 15 residues. CDR1 and CDR2 from the germline V gene are SGDLS and YYNGEE. Trimming removed 0 bases from V and 9 bases from J; junction bases left unmatched: 5. CDR3 protein: CASSVEALAGGEQFF. CDR3 DNA: TGTGCCAGCAGCGTAGAAGCGCTAGCGGGGGGTGAGCAGTTCTTC.

Here the CDR3 reads CASSQGQSSGNTIYF. The CDR3 nucleotides are TGCGCCAGCAGCCAAGGACAGTCAAGTGGAAACACCATATATTTT. This sequence joins TRBV5-1 and TRBJ1-3; D is possibly TRBD1 (6 bases). Looked up from germline, CDR1 is SGHRS and CDR2 is YFSETQ. This CDR3 spans 15 amino acids. The V end was cut by 4 bases, the J end by 3 bases, with 14 bases between.

The rearrangement links TRBV6-6 to TRBJ2-7; a possible D gene is TRBD2 (6 bases). This CDR3 has 15 residues. CDR1 and CDR2 from the germline V gene are MNHNY and SVGAGI (reference sequence). V lost 1 base and J lost 0, with 10 bases in between. CDR3 bases: TGTGCCAGCAGTTACTTCAGCGGGTCCTCCTACGAGCAGTACTTC. Translating gives CASSYFSGSSYEQYF.

The V and J genes are TRBV6-6 and TRBJ1-4, with 9 bases fitting TRBD1. Germline V gives CDR1 MNHNY, CDR2 SVGAGI (reference sequence). This CDR3 spans 14 amino acids. V lost 6 bases and J lost 8; bases outside the gene matches: 7. The CDR3 region has the DNA TGTGCCAGCAGCCTTTGGGACAGGGCAGAAAAACTGTTTTTT. It encodes CASSLWDRAEKLFF.

The sample holds a few counts of this clone. This rearrangement joins TRBV5-4 to TRBJ1-2; weak D call: TRBD1 (6 bases). From germline, CDR1 is SGHNT and CDR2 YYREEE (reference sequence). V shed 0 bases and J shed 8 bases, with 14 bases lying between them. The CDR3 has 14 residues. CDR3 nucleotides: TGTGCCAGCAGCTTGGCGGGGGCGATACTCGGCTACACCTTC. Translation gives CASSLAGAILGYTF. The full variable domain, rest sourced from reference TRBV5-4 and TRBJ1-2, is ETGVTQSPTHLIKTRGQQVTLRCSSQSGHNTVSWYQQALGQGPQFIFQYYREEENGRGNFPPRFSGLQFPNYSSELNVNALELDDSALYLCASSLAGAILGYTFGSGTRLTVV.

This chain joins TRBV5-6 and TRBJ2-3, with 7 bases matching TRBD2. Germline CDR1 is SGHDT and CDR2 is YYEEEE. The CDR3 sequence is 16 residues long. V lost 5 bases and J lost 4; bases outside the gene matches: 13. CDR3 DNA sequence: TGTGCCAGCAGTCATAGCGGGCTGGGCAGGGCAGATACGCAGTATTTT. This translates into CASSHSGLGRADTQYF.

The chain links TRBV30 to TRBJ1-1; 7 positions agree with TRBD1. V lost 0 bases, J lost 6 bases, and 10 bases stayed unmatched. Per germline, CDR1 GTSNPN and CDR2 SVGIG (reference sequence). There are 15 residues in the CDR3. Here the CDR3 DNA reads TGTGCCTGGAGTGTAAAAGCGACAGGGTGGCCTGAAGCTTTCTTT. It codes for CAWSVKATGWPEAFF.